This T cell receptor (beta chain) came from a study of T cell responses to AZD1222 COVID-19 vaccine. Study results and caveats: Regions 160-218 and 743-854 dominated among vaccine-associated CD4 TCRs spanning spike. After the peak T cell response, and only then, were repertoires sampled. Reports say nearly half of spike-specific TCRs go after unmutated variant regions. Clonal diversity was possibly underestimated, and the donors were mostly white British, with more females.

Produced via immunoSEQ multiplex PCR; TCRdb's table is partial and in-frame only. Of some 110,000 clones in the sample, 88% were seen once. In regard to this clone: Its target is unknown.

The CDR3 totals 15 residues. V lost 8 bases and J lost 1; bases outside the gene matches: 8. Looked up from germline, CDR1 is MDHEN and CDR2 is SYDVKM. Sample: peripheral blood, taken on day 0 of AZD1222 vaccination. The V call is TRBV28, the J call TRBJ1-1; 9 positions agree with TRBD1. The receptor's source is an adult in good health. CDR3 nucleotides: TGTGCCAGCTGGGTCCAGACAGGGGGGAACACTGAAGCTTTCTTT. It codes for CASWVQTGGNTEAFF.